A single T cell receptor beta chain is shown here with its context. CDR3 length equals 18 residues. Germline V CDR1 and CDR2: KGHSH, LQKENI. The V and J ends lost 1 base and 0 bases, in that order; junction bases with no gene match: 8. The data originate from a study of blood T cell repertoires in COVID-19. Study summary: Sites across the United States, Italy and Spain contributed samples from acute and convalescent COVID-19. The analysed material was cDNA or gDNA that came from T cells, B-cell-depleted T cells, or PBMCs.

Per the study methods: The assay estimated nucleated cells by amplifying reference gene primers. The repertoire was sequenced with immunoSEQ multiplex PCR; TCRdb's copy has only in-frame clones and lacks some. V and J calls and clone size follow that table, whereas D and trimming were derived from the DNA. The sample carries 7,000 to 10,000 clones, approximately 86% recorded once. Sequenced sample: peripheral blood. The rearrangement uses TRBV18 and TRBJ1-4; 7 bases are shared with TRBD1. The clonotype originates from a woman between 45 and 60 years old with active or convalescent COVID-19. CDR3 nucleotides: TGTGCCAGCTCACCACGCAGGACAGGACGTGCAACTAATGAAAAACTGTTTTTT. It specifies CASSPRRTGRATNEKLFF.